The clone carrying this T cell receptor (beta chain) was seen only a few times. Its matching antigen is unknown. The CDR3 runs 13 residues. Germline V gives CDR1 LGHDT, CDR2 YNNKEL (reference sequence). J lost 4 bases, V lost 6 bases, and 6 bases had no gene match. The data stem from a study of blood T cells in healthy people across ages. Through a sample-barcoded 5' primer and a J-beta primer mix, a second PCR was run for roughly 7 to 12 cycles. TCRdb reprocessed the 5' RACE reads via MiXCR and lists one record per CDR3 protein. The table includes 800,000 to 950,000 distinct CDR3 sequences, 45% to 50% detected once. At least 5 micrograms of total RNA were extracted per sample. Study outcomes and limitations: Older age went with lower TCR beta diversity per million T cells, in a roughly linear way.

This sequence joins TRBV3-1 and TRBJ2-7; 7 bases match TRBD1. This clonotype was sampled from a man aged 25-45 years in good health. Material: blood. The CDR3 loop reads CASRRQGRYEQYF. CDR3 DNA sequence: TGTGCCAGCAGACGACAGGGCCGGTACGAGCAGTACTTC.